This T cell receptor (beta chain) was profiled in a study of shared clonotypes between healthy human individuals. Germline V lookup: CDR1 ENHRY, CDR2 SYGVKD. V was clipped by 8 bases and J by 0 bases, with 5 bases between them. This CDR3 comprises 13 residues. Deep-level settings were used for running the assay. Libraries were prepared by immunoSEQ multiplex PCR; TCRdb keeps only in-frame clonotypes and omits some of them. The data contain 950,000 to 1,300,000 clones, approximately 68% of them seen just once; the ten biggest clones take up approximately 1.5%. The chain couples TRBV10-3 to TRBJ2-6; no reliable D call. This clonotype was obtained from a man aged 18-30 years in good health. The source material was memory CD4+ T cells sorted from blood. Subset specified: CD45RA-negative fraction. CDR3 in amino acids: CAIWDSGANVLTF. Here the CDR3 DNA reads TGTGCCATCTGGGACTCTGGGGCCAACGTCCTGACTTTC.